This T cell receptor beta chain originates from a study of T cell repertoires in cytomegalovirus infection. Study in general: The authors relied on CMV epitopes, both recently identified HLA-C-restricted and well-studied HLA-B-restricted.

About this clonotype itself: Its antigen remains unidentified.

TCRdb re-analysed the reads in MiXCR, keeping a single row per CDR3 protein. The sample consists of approximately 1,000,000 distinct CDR3 sequences, less than 40% of them appearing once. The sample in question was cultured CD8+ T cells from PBMCs, obtained from culture after CMV antigen stimulation. The origin of this receptor is a human donor in good health (CMV status not recorded). Some clones in this sample may be carry-over from other donors' samples.

The CDR3 bases are TGTGCCAGCAGTGAATGGACAGCCCGTGATGGCTACACCTTC. This codes for CASSEWTARDGYTF. The V call is TRBV6-1, the J call TRBJ1-2; TRBD1 might be the D (6 bases). Trimming left V 2 bases short and J 6 bases short, with 13 bases between. Germline-derived CDR1 and CDR2 are MNHNS and SASEGT. CDR3 length: 14 residues.